The 2 T cell receptor beta chains below all came from one sample that was sequenced in a study of OX40 agonist ivuxolimab in advanced cancers. Repertoires were generated with immunoSEQ multiplex PCR, while TCRdb's copy carries only in-frame clones and drops some. Of approximately 77,000 clones in the sample, 85% to 95% were seen once. The source was CD4+ or CD8+ T cells sorted from blood, collected in a trial of the OX40 agonist ivuxolimab. The receptors were sampled from an adult with an advanced solid tumor such as melanoma, head and neck, liver or kidney cancer.

V is TRBV5-6 and J is TRBJ1-6, with 7 nucleotides matching TRBD1. CDR1 is SGHDT, CDR2 YYEEEE, per germline. The CDR3 spans 16 residues. After removal of 0 bases from V and 4 bases from J, the junction contained 4 bases not matched to a gene. This CDR3 is CASSLERTGYNSPLHF. The CDR3 coding sequence is TGTGCCAGCAGCTTGGAACGGACAGGTTATAATTCACCCCTCCACTTT.

The chain joins TRBV5-4 to TRBJ2-5; D is ambiguous. V was clipped by 0 bases and J by 5 bases, with 11 bases between them. CDR1 is SGHNT and CDR2 is YYREEE in the germline V gene (reference sequence). This CDR3 has 14 residues. CDR3 sequence (DNA): TGTGCCAGCAGCTTGGGTGGGTCTGGGGAGACCCAGTACTTC. This codes for CASSLGGSGETQYF.